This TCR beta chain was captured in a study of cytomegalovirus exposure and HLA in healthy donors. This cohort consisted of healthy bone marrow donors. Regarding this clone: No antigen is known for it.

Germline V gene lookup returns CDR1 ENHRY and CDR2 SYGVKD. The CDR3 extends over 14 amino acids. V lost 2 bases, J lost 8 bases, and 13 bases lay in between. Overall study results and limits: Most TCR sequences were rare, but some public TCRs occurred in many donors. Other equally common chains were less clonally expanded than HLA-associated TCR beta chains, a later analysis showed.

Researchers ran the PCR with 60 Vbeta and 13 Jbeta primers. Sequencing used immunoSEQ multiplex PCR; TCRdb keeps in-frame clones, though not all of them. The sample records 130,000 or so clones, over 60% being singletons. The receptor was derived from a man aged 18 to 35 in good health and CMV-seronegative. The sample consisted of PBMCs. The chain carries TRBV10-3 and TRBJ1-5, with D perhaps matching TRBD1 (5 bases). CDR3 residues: CAISEGRPGEPQHF. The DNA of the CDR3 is TGTGCCATCAGTGAGGGGCGGCCGGGGGAGCCCCAGCATTTT.